These 21 T cell receptor beta chains were all obtained from the same sample, sequenced in a study of technical replicates of blood from several donors. Sequencing used immunoSEQ multiplex PCR; TCRdb keeps in-frame clones, though not all of them. The table shows about 15,000 clones, with roughly 83% occurring only once. Source material: PBMCs. The receptor set was obtained from a human donor in good health.

This clone was counted a single time. J is TRBJ2-3 and V is TRBV9; TRBD2 aligns across 7 bases. The CDR3 consists of 13 residues. Per the germline V gene, CDR1 is SGDLS and CDR2 is YYNGEE. Trimming cost V 2 bases and J 5 bases; bases outside gene matches: 2. CDR3 residues: CASSVREGDTQYF. CDR3 in DNA: TGTGCCAGCAGCGTTAGGGAGGGAGATACGCAGTATTTT.

This chain uses TRBV7-3 with TRBJ2-3; TRBD2 agrees at 11 bases. J was trimmed by 0 bases and V by 5 bases; bases with no gene match: 4. CDR3 length equals 16 residues. Looked up from germline, CDR1 is SGHTA and CDR2 is FQGTGA. The CDR3 spells CASSVRLAGSTDTQYF. The CDR3 region has the DNA TGTGCCAGCAGCGTGCGACTAGCGGGAAGCACAGATACGCAGTATTTT.

The chain uses TRBV7-9 and TRBJ1-1; D perhaps matches TRBD1 (5 bases). The CDR3 extends over 14 amino acids. The germline V gene has CDR1 SEHNR and CDR2 FQNEAQ (reference sequence). V was pared by 5 bases and J by 7 bases, with 17 bases between. The CDR3 DNA reads TGTGCCAGCAGCCCCAGGGAGGTTGAGGGTGAAGCTTTCTTT. Translation: CASSPREVEGEAFF.

The V call is TRBV5-1, the J call TRBJ1-5; no reliable D call. The CDR3 is 15 residues long. CDR1 SGHRS and CDR2 YFSETQ come from the germline V gene. Between the trimmed V and J ends, which lost 3 bases and 7 bases, there was a span of 17 bases. The CDR3 sequence: CASSSGDSNKQPQHF. As DNA, the CDR3 is TGCGCCAGCAGCTCCGGCGACTCTAACAAGCAGCCCCAGCATTTT.

V is TRBV5-1 and J is TRBJ1-3; 7 bases map to TRBD1. The length of the CDR3 is 15 residues. Germline lookup yields CDR1 SGHRS and CDR2 YFSETQ. Germline trimming cut 3 bases from V and 4 bases from J; bases unmatched to any gene: 7. The CDR3 DNA is TGCGCCAGCAGCTCTACAGGGGTACTCGGAAACACCATATATTTT. Translating gives CASSSTGVLGNTIYF.

A few counts support this clone. CDR3 sequence reads: CASSTSGHLNTEAFF. DNA of the CDR3: TGTGCCAGCAGTACCTCGGGACACTTGAACACTGAAGCTTTCTTT. V gene TRBV28 combines with J gene TRBJ1-1; TRBD1 might be the D (6 bases). The CDR3 is 15 amino acids. V dropped 5 bases and J dropped 0 bases, with 13 bases sitting between them. Germline-derived CDR1 and CDR2 are MDHEN and SYDVKM.

V usage is TRBV19 and J usage is TRBJ2-1; D is possibly TRBD1 (6 bases). This CDR3 region has 14 residues. Trimming cost V 10 bases and J 8 bases, with 21 bases left between them. The V gene's germline CDR1 is LNHDA and CDR2 SQIVND (reference sequence). CDR3 in DNA: TGTGCCACTAACAGGGCCCATGGGGTGGATGAGCAGTTCTTC. It translates to CATNRAHGVDEQFF.

V is TRBV30 and J is TRBJ2-7; the match to TRBD2 covers 7 bases. The ends lost 5 bases at V and 4 bases at J; junction bases unmatched: 8. There are 13 residues in the CDR3. Germline values: CDR1 GTSNPN, CDR2 SVGIG (reference sequence). CDR3 region: CAWEGGSKYEQYF. CDR3 DNA: TGTGCCTGGGAGGGCGGGAGTAAGTACGAGCAGTACTTC.

The V and J genes are TRBV6-5 and TRBJ1-2, with D perhaps TRBD1 (5 bases). Germline V gene lookup returns CDR1 MNHEY and CDR2 SVGAGI. V gave up 2 bases and J gave up 1 base, with 14 bases separating them. This CDR3 is built from 16 residues. CDR3 sequence: CASSYHPTDSNYGYTF. The CDR3, as DNA: TGTGCCAGCAGTTACCATCCTACTGACAGTAACTATGGCTACACCTTC.

This chain links TRBV30 with TRBJ2-5, with 9 nucleotides matching TRBD1. V lost 2 bases to trimming and J lost 5 bases; unmatched junction nucleotides: 6. CDR3 length equals 14 residues. Germline V CDR1 and CDR2: GTSNPN, SVGIG (reference sequence). CDR3 nucleotide sequence: TGTGCCTGGAGTCCCGGGACAGGGACGGAGACCCAGTACTTC. Translated, it gives CAWSPGTGTETQYF.

The chain has TRBV14 and TRBJ2-6; D gene ambiguous. The CDR3 sequence is 20 residues long. Between the trimmed V and J ends, which lost 6 bases and 0 bases, there was a span of 24 bases. From germline, CDR1 is SGHDN and CDR2 FVKESK. The CDR3 DNA follows: TGTGCCAGCAGTAATTCCAGGTCAGACCGAAAGCACTCTGGGGCCAACGTCCTGACTTTC. Residues: CASSNSRSDRKHSGANVLTF.

V gene TRBV4-2 combines with J gene TRBJ1-2, with 9 bases identical to TRBD1. V shed 4 bases, J shed 7 bases, and the junction held 10 bases outside the gene matches. The CDR3 spans 15 residues. Per germline, CDR1 LGHNA and CDR2 YNFKEQ. Here the CDR3 DNA reads TGTGCCAGCAGCCCGGAGACCGACAGGGGGTCTGGCTACACCTTC. Translation gives CASSPETDRGSGYTF.

This chain uses TRBV15 with TRBJ2-5; the match to TRBD2 covers 8 bases. The CDR3 covers 15 residues. Germline loops: CDR1 LNHNV, CDR2 YYDKDF (reference sequence). The J segment lost 3 bases and the V segment lost 0 bases, leaving 3 bases of the junction unmatched. CDR3 loop: CATSRDLGGEETQYF. CDR3 coding DNA: TGTGCCACCAGCAGAGATCTCGGGGGGGAAGAGACCCAGTACTTC.

The chain couples TRBV5-1 to TRBJ1-1; 7 bases match TRBD1. This CDR3 is built from 15 residues. Germline V gives CDR1 SGHRS, CDR2 YFSETQ. The V segment lost 1 base and the J segment 3 bases; nucleotides outside the gene matches: 6. The CDR3 DNA reads TGCGCCAGCAGCTTGACAGGGGTACCCGACACTGAAGCTTTCTTT. It specifies CASSLTGVPDTEAFF. The full variable domain, its missing parts supplied by reference TRBV5-1 and TRBJ1-1, is KAGVTQTPRYLIKTRGQQVTLSCSPISGHRSVSWYQQTPGQGLQFLFEYFSETQRNKGNFPGRFSGRQFSNSRSEMNVSTLELGDSALYLCASSLTGVPDTEAFFGQGTRLTVV.

V usage is TRBV9 and J usage is TRBJ2-1; TRBD1 agrees at 11 bases. The junction had 8 bases not matched to a gene; V was cut back by 0 bases and J by 3 bases. The CDR3 length is 18 residues. CDR1 is SGDLS, CDR2 YYNGEE, per germline. The CDR3: CASSVAAVGQGGYNEQFF. In DNA, the CDR3 is TGTGCCAGCAGCGTAGCTGCGGTGGGACAGGGGGGCTACAATGAGCAGTTCTTC.

The rearrangement joins TRBV5-6 to TRBJ1-3, with D unresolved. Germline values: CDR1 SGHDT, CDR2 YYEEEE. This CDR3 region has 13 residues. V lost 4 bases and J lost 1, with 6 bases in between. The CDR3 is CASSPRSGNTIYF. CDR3 sequence (DNA): TGTGCCAGCAGCCCCCGGTCTGGAAACACCATATATTTT. The full variable domain, in which reference TRBV5-6 and TRBJ1-3 provide the parts outside the CDR3, is DAGVTQSPTHLIKTRGQQVTLRCSPKSGHDTVSWYQQALGQGPQFIFQYYEEEERQRGNFPDRFSGHQFPNYSSELNVNALLLGDSALYLCASSPRSGNTIYFGEGSWLTVV.

In its sample, this clone was seen a few times. This sequence joins TRBV5-1 and TRBJ2-1, with 9 bases lining up with TRBD2. The CDR3 covers 15 residues. Germline values: CDR1 SGHRS, CDR2 YFSETQ. J gave up 5 bases and V 0 bases, and 3 bases lay outside the gene matches. CDR3 nucleotides: TGCGCCAGCAGCTTGGATCTAGCGGGACACAATGAGCAGTTCTTC. Amino acids: CASSLDLAGHNEQFF.

V is TRBV2 and J is TRBJ2-7, with D maybe TRBD2 (6 bases). Germline CDR1 SNHLY, CDR2 FYNNEI. This CDR3 has 13 amino acids. Trimming removed 6 bases from V and 2 bases from J, with 11 bases in between. As DNA, the CDR3 is TGTGCCAGCAGGGGGACTGGACCCTACGAGCAGTACTTC. It specifies CASRGTGPYEQYF.

The chain joins TRBV30 to TRBJ1-1; D may be TRBD1 (6 bases). V lost 3 bases to trimming and J lost 4 bases, with 18 bases between them. The germline V gene encodes CDR1 GTSNPN and CDR2 SVGIG (reference sequence). The CDR3 length is 15 residues. CDR3 protein: CAWSSGASAFTEAFF. The CDR3 DNA is TGTGCCTGGAGCTCAGGGGCGTCGGCGTTCACTGAAGCTTTCTTT.

The chain is built from TRBV11-2 and TRBJ1-3, with D unresolved. The CDR3 loop spans 16 amino acids. Trimming removed 4 bases at V and 0 bases at J, with 13 bases between. CDR1 SGHAT and CDR2 FQNNGV come from the germline V gene. The CDR3 sequence: CASSSMGVTSGNTIYF. In nucleotides, the CDR3 is TGTGCCAGCAGCTCTATGGGAGTAACCTCTGGAAACACCATATATTTT.

This chain uses TRBV19 with TRBJ1-1; 8 nucleotides agree with TRBD1. This CDR3 has 17 amino acids. Germline-derived CDR1 and CDR2 are LNHDA and SQIVND (reference sequence). The junction had 11 bases not matched to a gene; V was cut back by 5 bases and J by 0 bases. The CDR3 here is CASSLRDRPNMNTEAFF. The CDR3 region has the DNA TGTGCCAGTAGTCTCCGGGACAGGCCTAACATGAACACTGAAGCTTTCTTT.